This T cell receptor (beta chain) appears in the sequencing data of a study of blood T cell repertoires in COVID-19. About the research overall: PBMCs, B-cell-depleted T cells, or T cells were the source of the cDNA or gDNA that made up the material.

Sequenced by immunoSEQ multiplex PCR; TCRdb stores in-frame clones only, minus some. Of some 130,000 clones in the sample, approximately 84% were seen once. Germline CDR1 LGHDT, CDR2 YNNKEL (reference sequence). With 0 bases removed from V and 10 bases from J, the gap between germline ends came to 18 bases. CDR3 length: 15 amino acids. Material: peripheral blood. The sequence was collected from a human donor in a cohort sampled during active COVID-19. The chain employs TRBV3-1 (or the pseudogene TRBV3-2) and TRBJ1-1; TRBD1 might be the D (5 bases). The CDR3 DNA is TGTGCCAGCAGCCAAGATCCCGGGGGAAGGGTAGGAGCTTTCTTT. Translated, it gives CASSQDPGGRVGAFF.